The clone carrying this T cell receptor (beta chain) has a handful of counts. This specimen includes other DNA sequences encoding the same CDR3. Method: immunoSEQ multiplex PCR; TCRdb's copy keeps in-frame clones and lacks some. This table has around 700,000 clones, roughly 78% appearing once. The data stem from a study of shared clonotypes between healthy human individuals. Study context: Per donor, CD8 memory used one plate, CD8 naive used two, CD4 memory used three and CD4 naive used three.

The CDR3 loop spans 16 amino acids. Trimming cost V 4 bases and J 0 bases; bases outside gene matches: 6. The germline V gene encodes CDR1 SGHRS and CDR2 YFSETQ. This TCR was sampled from a woman in her twenties or thirties in good health. Sequencing input: memory CD4+ T cells sorted from blood. Subset defined: CD45RA-negative fraction. V usage is TRBV5-1 and J usage is TRBJ2-7, with 11 nucleotides matching TRBD2. The CDR3 nucleotides read TGCGCCAGCAGCCGCGGGACTAGCGGAGGCTCCTACGAGCAGTACTTC. Translating it yields CASSRGTSGGSYEQYF.